This TCR beta chain was captured in a study of blood T cell repertoires in COVID-19. This CDR3 spans 15 amino acids. The ends were cut back, 5 bases at V and 1 base at J, with 12 bases in the middle. Germline V gene sequence: CDR1 SGHTA, CDR2 FQGNSA. Authors' methods: Scientists estimated how many nucleated cells there were by amplifying reference gene primers. TCRdb's copy holds only in-frame clones and misses some; the assay was immunoSEQ multiplex PCR. The D gene and trimming were derived from the DNA, and the V and J assignments and clone size from that table. Of about 270,000 clones listed, approximately 89% are singletons.

The rearrangement joins TRBV7-2 to TRBJ1-5, with D perhaps TRBD1 (5 bases). Sequenced sample: peripheral blood. The sequence came from a woman aged 60-75 years who had recovered from COVID-19. This CDR3 reads CASSPQVTSNQPQHF. The CDR3 nucleotides are TGTGCCAGCAGCCCACAGGTAACAAGCAATCAGCCCCAGCATTTT.